This T cell receptor beta chain originates from a study of blood T cell repertoires in COVID-19 (dated by TCRdb to the early 2020s). A note on the overall study: Collaborator samples came from the United States, Italy and Spain and covered acute and convalescent phases of COVID-19. Deeply sampled blood TCRbeta repertoires from subjects exposed to, actively infected with, or recovered from COVID-19 were included in the dataset. The material from the prospective study consisted of cDNA or gDNA derived from T cells, B-cell-depleted T cells, or PBMCs. The repertoires were released in a freely available public database intended as a resource for research on the immune response to SARS-CoV-2. Where available, HLA class I and class II types were obtained from metadata supplied by the sample provider rather than from assay-based typing. A de-identified subject ID, COVID-19 status, age in years and sex were almost always included in the sample metadata. Samples came from the ongoing ImmuneRACE study (first 160 participants) plus 1,254 subjects from 6 global collaborators. Results the study describes overall, beyond this receptor: How much clinical and demographic metadata was included differed by source and by participant, and the metadata was provided uncurated.

The immunoSEQ Assay, a bias-controlled multiplex PCR, was used to amplify TCRbeta CDR3 regions from genomic DNA. As for the original processing: The number of nucleated cells in each sample was estimated by amplification of reference gene primers within the assay. Sequence reads were collapsed and filtered to measure the absolute abundance of every unique TCRbeta CDR3 rearrangement. For each sample, productive Simpson clonality was calculated by taking the square root of Simpson's diversity index across productive rearrangements. The source is immuneACCESS, and TCRdb retained only in-frame sequences with V and J called. Part of the clones is not carried over; for the studies checked, unresolved V genes explain less than half of this, and the remainder is unexplained. The V and J calls and clone size come from that table; D and trimming were worked out from the DNA. The sample data list over 350,000 clones, and around nine tenths of these were observed just once. Approximately 1.2% of the sample lies in the top ten.

Only one count was recorded for this clone. Its antigen is currently not known. Base qualities are not at hand, and no much larger clone is one base apart. The CDR3 runs 15 residues from the cysteine to the phenylalanine. Only the CDR3 portion is preserved as DNA: 45 bases, with reading frame beginning at the first base. CDR1 and CDR2 were assigned from the germline V gene as SGHRS and YFSETQ. The V end loses 4 bases and the J end loses 1 base, and a stretch of 11 bases separates them. In the prospective study, participants were about 18 to 95 years old, resided in about 25 geographic areas of the United States, and were enrolled through a virtual design. In the prospective study, participants were assigned to cohorts based on the clinical history participants reported in a screening survey and a study questionnaire. Recovered participants in ImmuneRACE Cohort 3 were defined by two consecutive negative NP/OP PCR tests, clearance by a healthcare professional, or resolution of symptoms. In the prospective study, whole blood, serum and a nasopharyngeal or oropharyngeal swab were collected from each participant by mobile phlebotomists. Over a roughly two-month period, participants in the prospective study had the option of providing additional blood draws and questionnaires. Before DNA extraction, prospective study blood samples were shipped either frozen or at room temperature.

The sample comprised PBMCs or T cells enriched from blood (not recorded which). The clonotype comes from a woman younger than 30 who had recovered from COVID-19. The sequence is built from TRBV5-1 and TRBJ2-2; matching of 7 bases hints at TRBD1 as the D gene. The CDR3 reads CASSGGTENTGELFF. The DNA reads as follows: TGCGCCAGCAGCGGGGGGACAGAGAACACCGGGGAGCTGTTTTTT.